The source of this T cell receptor beta chain is a study of T cell changes during pregnancy in multiple sclerosis. In germline, CDR1 is SGHVS, CDR2 FQNEAQ. This CDR3 has 12 amino acids. Points on this clone: The junction and the germline gene differ at one end; a read error may be behind it.

Clones were sequenced by immunoSEQ multiplex PCR, and TCRdb holds only the in-frame ones, with some missing. The data hold fewer than 45,000 clones, with 85% to 90% observed a single time. The chain joins TRBV7-8 to TRBJ1-3; D possibly corresponds to TRBD1 (5 bases). The sample consisted of CD8+ T cells from peripheral blood mononuclear cells, taken after pregnancy. The sequence was collected from a female donor in good health, enrolled as a control in a pregnancy study. The CDR3 loop is CASSQKGTTRDF. The CDR3 DNA follows: TGTGCCAGCAGCCAAAAGGGGACTACTCGGGATTTT.